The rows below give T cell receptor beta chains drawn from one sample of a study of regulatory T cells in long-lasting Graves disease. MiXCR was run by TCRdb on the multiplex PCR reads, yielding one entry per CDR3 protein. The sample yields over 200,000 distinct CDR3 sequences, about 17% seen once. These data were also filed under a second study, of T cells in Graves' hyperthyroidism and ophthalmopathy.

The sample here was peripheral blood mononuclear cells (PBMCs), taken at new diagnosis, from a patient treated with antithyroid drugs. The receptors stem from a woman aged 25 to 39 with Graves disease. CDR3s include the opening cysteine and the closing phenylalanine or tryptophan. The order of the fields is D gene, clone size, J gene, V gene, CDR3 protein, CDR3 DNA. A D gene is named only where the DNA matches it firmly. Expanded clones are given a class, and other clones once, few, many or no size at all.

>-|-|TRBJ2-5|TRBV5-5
CASSKPGPKETQYF
TGTGCCAGCAGCAAACCGGGACCGAAAGAGACCCAGTACTTC
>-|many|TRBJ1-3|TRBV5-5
CASSLGSGNTIYF
TGTGCCAGCAGCTTAGGCTCTGGAAACACCATATATTTT
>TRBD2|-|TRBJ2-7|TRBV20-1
CSASGGSSYEQYF
TGCAGTGCTAGCGGGGGGAGCTCCTACGAGCAGTACTTC
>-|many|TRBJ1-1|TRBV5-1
CASSSPGEAEAFF
TGCGCCAGCAGCTCCCCGGGAGAGGCTGAAGCTTTCTTT
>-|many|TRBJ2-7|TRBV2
CATRVLQGKYEQYF
TGTGCCACACGGGTGTTACAGGGTAAATACGAGCAGTACTTC
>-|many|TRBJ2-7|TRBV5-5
CASSWGRVGDEQYF
TGTGCCAGCAGCTGGGGCAGGGTGGGAGACGAGCAGTACTTC
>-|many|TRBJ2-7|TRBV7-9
CASSLPGDGYEQYF
TGTGCCAGCAGCTTGCCCGGAGACGGCTACGAGCAGTACTTC
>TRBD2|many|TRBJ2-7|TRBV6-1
CASRLQGLAGAYEQYF
TGTGCCAGCAGGCTTCAGGGACTAGCGGGAGCCTACGAGCAGTACTTC
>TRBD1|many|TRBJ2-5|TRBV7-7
CASSQDRGETQYF
TGTGCCAGCAGCCAGGACAGGGGAGAGACCCAGTACTTC
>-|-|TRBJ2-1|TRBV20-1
CSATRTVSYNEQFF
TGCAGTGCTACCCGGACGGTCTCCTACAATGAGCAGTTCTTC
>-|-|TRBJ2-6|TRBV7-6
CASSPTGGRISSGANVLTF
TGTGCCAGCAGCCCCACCGGTGGCAGGATCAGCTCTGGGGCCAACGTCCTGACTTTC
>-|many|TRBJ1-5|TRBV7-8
CASSLLLGVGGGQPQHF
TGTGCCAGCAGCTTACTGCTCGGAGTCGGGGGAGGCCAGCCCCAGCATTTT
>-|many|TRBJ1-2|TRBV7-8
CASSLALGGDDGYTF
TGTGCCAGCAGCTTAGCACTTGGGGGTGATGATGGCTACACCTTC
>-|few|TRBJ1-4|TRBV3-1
CASTVTVTNEKLFF
TGTGCCAGCACCGTGACAGTAACTAATGAAAAACTGTTTTTT
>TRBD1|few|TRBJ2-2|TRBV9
CASSRDRGGTGELFF
TGTGCCAGCAGCCGAGACAGGGGTGGCACCGGGGAGCTGTTTTTT
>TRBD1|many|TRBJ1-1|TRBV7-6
CATTQLGQRNTEAFF
TGTGCCACTACCCAATTGGGACAGAGGAACACTGAAGCTTTCTTT
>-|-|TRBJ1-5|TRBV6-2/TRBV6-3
CASSYSKAGSQPQHF
TGTGCCAGCAGTTACTCGAAGGCAGGGAGTCAGCCCCAGCATTTT
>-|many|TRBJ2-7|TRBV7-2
CAIDEGYEQYF
TGTGCCATCGACGAGGGCTACGAGCAGTACTTC
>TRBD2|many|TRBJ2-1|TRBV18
CASSTLAGGLTNEQFF
TGTGCCAGCTCTACGCTAGCGGGGGGACTCACGAATGAGCAGTTCTTC
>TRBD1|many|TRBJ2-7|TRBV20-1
CSASDRDRFHEQYF
TGCAGTGCTAGCGACCGGGACAGGTTCCACGAGCAGTACTTC
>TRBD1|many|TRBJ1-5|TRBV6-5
CASSFHRTGGNQPQHF
TGTGCCAGCAGTTTTCACCGGACAGGAGGAAATCAGCCCCAGCATTTT
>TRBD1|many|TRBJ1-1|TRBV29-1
CSVVGQGGFDTEAFF
TGCAGCGTTGTTGGTCAGGGGGGTTTTGACACTGAAGCTTTCTTT
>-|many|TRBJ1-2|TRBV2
CASRERLTVDGYTF
TGTGCCAGCAGGGAACGGTTGACAGTGGATGGCTACACCTTC
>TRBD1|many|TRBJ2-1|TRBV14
CASSHPRGPYNEQFF
TGTGCCAGCAGCCACCCCAGGGGGCCCTACAATGAGCAGTTCTTC
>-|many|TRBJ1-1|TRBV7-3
CASSLQDGRQAFF
TGTGCCAGCAGCTTACAGGATGGAAGACAAGCTTTCTTT
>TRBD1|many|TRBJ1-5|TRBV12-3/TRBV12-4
CASSNRDRVPGQPQHF
TGTGCCAGCAGCAATAGGGACAGGGTTCCGGGTCAGCCCCAGCATTTT
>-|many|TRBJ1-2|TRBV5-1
CASSLGGDLGYGYTF
TGCGCCAGCAGCTTGGGTGGGGACCTTGGCTATGGCTACACCTTC
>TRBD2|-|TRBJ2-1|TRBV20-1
CSAELAGGRNEQFF
TGCAGCGCCGAACTAGCGGGGGGTAGGAATGAGCAGTTCTTC
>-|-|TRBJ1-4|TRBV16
CASSQSRRNRVDEKLFF
TGTGCCAGCAGCCAATCAAGAAGGAACAGGGTCGATGAAAAACTGTTTTTT
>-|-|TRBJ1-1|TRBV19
CASAVSRTEAFF
TGTGCCAGCGCGGTGAGTAGGACTGAAGCTTTCTTT
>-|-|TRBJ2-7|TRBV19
CASSDLRRGGEQYF
TGTGCCAGCTCTGACCTCCGAAGGGGTGGCGAGCAGTACTTC